The 15 T cell receptor beta chains given below trace back to one sample, sequenced in a study of blood T cell repertoires in COVID-19. The protocol was immunoSEQ multiplex PCR, while the TCRdb copy is restricted to in-frame clones and leaves out a portion. The data contain around 480,000 clones, around 89% of them singletons. Input material: peripheral blood. The receptors here all came from a woman between 50 and 59 years old with COVID-19, enrolled during active disease.

The J gene is TRBJ2-7, the V gene TRBV7-8; a weak D match, TRBD1 (6 bases). The germline V gene has CDR1 SGHVS and CDR2 FQNEAQ. The CDR3 contains 17 residues. The germline V and J ends were trimmed by 5 bases and 4 bases, with 24 bases remaining between them. In DNA, the CDR3 is TGTGCCAGCAGCCCTCACGGTGGTCCAGGGGTGAGGTACGAGCAGTACTTC. It is translated as CASSPHGGPGVRYEQYF.

The chain has TRBV27 and TRBJ1-1; D remains unclear. CDR3 length equals 18 residues. Looked up from germline, CDR1 is MNHEY and CDR2 is SMNVEV (reference sequence). Between the trimmed V and J ends, which lost 5 bases and 3 bases, there was a span of 25 bases. CDR3 region: CASSIRGPLSKWDTEAFF. The CDR3 DNA reads as TGTGCCAGCAGTATACGAGGCCCCCTTTCCAAGTGGGACACTGAAGCTTTCTTT.

The J gene is TRBJ1-1, the V gene TRBV19; 8 nucleotides match TRBD1. The CDR3 has 14 residues. Unmatched junction bases numbered 5, after V lost 4 bases and J lost 4 bases. Germline V CDR1 and CDR2: LNHDA, SQIVND (reference sequence). CDR3 amino acids: CASSKDRDATEAFF. CDR3 nucleotide sequence: TGTGCCAGTAGTAAGGACAGGGATGCCACTGAAGCTTTCTTT. The variable domain in full, completed from reference TRBV19 and TRBJ1-1, reads DGGITQSPKYLFRKEGQNVTLSCEQNLNHDAMYWYRQDPGQGLRLIYYSQIVNDFQKGDIAEGYSVSREKKESFPLTVTSAQKNPTAFYLCASSKDRDATEAFFGQGTRLTVV.

V gene TRBV19 combines with J gene TRBJ1-5; no clear D gene. Per the germline V gene, CDR1 is LNHDA and CDR2 is SQIVND (reference sequence). The CDR3 is 12 amino acids. Trimming pared 8 bases from V and 2 bases from J, leaving 7 bases between. The CDR3 loop is CASSVRNQPQHF. In DNA, the CDR3 is TGTGCCAGTTCAGTCCGCAATCAGCCCCAGCATTTT.

The chain uses TRBV4-1 and TRBJ2-1; possibly TRBD2 for D (7 bases). CDR1 is MGHRA, CDR2 YSYEKL, per germline. The CDR3 sequence is 21 residues long. V was cut by 0 bases and J by 1 base, with 25 bases left in between. The CDR3 is CASSQDPFPLKGGGSYNEQFF. CDR3 in DNA: TGCGCCAGCAGCCAAGACCCCTTCCCTTTAAAAGGGGGGGGGTCCTACAATGAGCAGTTCTTC.

The chain carries TRBV10-1 and TRBJ1-6; D may be TRBD1 (6 bases). The CDR3 spans 14 residues. CDR1 and CDR2 from the germline V gene are WNHNN and SYGVQD (reference sequence). V was shortened by 3 bases and J by 7 bases, with 10 bases between the two germline ends. The DNA of the CDR3 is TGCGCCAGCAGTGATGGGACACTCAATTCACCCCTCCACTTT. Protein product: CASSDGTLNSPLHF.

The rearrangement links TRBV7-6 to TRBJ1-2, with unresolved D. In germline, CDR1 is SGHVS, CDR2 FNYEAQ. V was shortened by 6 bases and J by 5 bases, with 10 bases between the two germline ends. This CDR3 region has 12 residues. The CDR3 nucleotides are TGTGCCAGCAGTTACGGGTCGTATGGCTACACCTTC. The encoded protein is CASSYGSYGYTF.

J is TRBJ1-2 and V is TRBV30; 10 bases match TRBD1. With 1 base clipped from V and 6 bases from J, the junction kept 5 bases outside the gene matches. CDR1 GTSNPN and CDR2 SVGIG come from the germline V gene (reference sequence). This CDR3 region has 14 residues. CDR3 sequence reads: CAWSGGQGGNGYTF. CDR3 DNA: TGTGCCTGGAGTGGCGGACAGGGGGGAAATGGCTACACCTTC.

The table lists this clone with a count of one. The chain recombines TRBV9 with TRBJ1-6; 7 positions agree with TRBD1. V lost 2 bases to trimming and J lost 8 bases; unmatched junction nucleotides: 7. The germline V gene encodes CDR1 SGDLS and CDR2 YYNGEE. This CDR3 spans 15 amino acids. The CDR3 nucleotides read TGTGCCAGCAGCGTCACCGGGACAGCTGATTCACCCCTCCACTTT. It specifies CASSVTGTADSPLHF.

This chain joins TRBV5-1 and TRBJ1-1; D is unclear. The CDR3 extends over 13 amino acids. Trimming removed 3 bases at V and 7 bases at J, with 13 bases between. In germline, CDR1 is SGHRS, CDR2 YFSETQ. The CDR3 sequence: CASSYAAPGEAFF. CDR3 nucleotides: TGCGCCAGCAGCTATGCCGCGCCGGGTGAAGCTTTCTTT.

The CDR3 sequence is CASSQERGAIGNEQFF. CDR3 DNA sequence: TGCGCCAGCAGCCAAGAGCGGGGGGCTATAGGAAATGAGCAGTTCTTC. V is TRBV4-1 and J is TRBJ2-1, with 8 bases matching TRBD2. This CDR3 is 16 amino acids long. The trim removed 0 bases at V and 7 bases at J, leaving 8 bases unmatched. CDR1 MGHRA and CDR2 YSYEKL come from the germline V gene.

Regarding this clone: At the DNA level, this CDR3 is encoded by other sequences in the same sample as well. The chain links TRBV9 to TRBJ1-4; no firm D call. CDR1 SGDLS and CDR2 YYNGEE come from the germline V gene. This CDR3 is 12 amino acids long. Trimming stripped 2 bases from V and 7 bases from J, with 6 bases between. CDR3 nucleotides: TGTGCCAGCAGCGTGAGCGGTGAAAAACTGTTTTTT. Protein sequence: CASSVSGEKLFF.

As for this clone: This may come from a read error, since a much larger clone is one base off. The chain carries TRBV7-3 and TRBJ1-1; the match to TRBD1 covers 7 bases. The CDR3 totals 13 residues. Trimming took 5 bases from V and 5 from J; bases not matched to a gene: 5. Germline CDR1 reads SGHTA; CDR2 reads FQGTGA. The CDR3 reads CASSTHRGTEAFF. The CDR3, as DNA: TGTGCCAGCAGCACCCACAGGGGAACTGAAGCTTTCTTT.

The chain is built from TRBV3-1 (or the pseudogene TRBV3-2) and TRBJ2-5; 11 nucleotides align to TRBD2. Germline CDR1 is LGHDT and CDR2 is YNNKEL (reference sequence). The junction had 6 bases not matched to a gene; V was cut back by 3 bases and J by 0 bases. This CDR3 region has 17 residues. The CDR3 nucleotides are TGTGCCAGCAGCCAGCCCACTAGCGGGGGAAACCAAGAGACCCAGTACTTC. As protein: CASSQPTSGGNQETQYF.

V gene TRBV24-1 combines with J gene TRBJ2-2; 14 bases fit TRBD2. Per germline, CDR1 KGHDR and CDR2 SFDVKD. CDR3 length equals 19 residues. Trimming at V came to 3 bases and at J to 7 bases, leaving 12 bases not matched to a gene. The DNA for the CDR3 is TGTGCCACCAGTGATCAAGGACTAGCGGGGGGCTTCCCGAGCGGGGAGCTGTTTTTT. This gives the protein CATSDQGLAGGFPSGELFF.